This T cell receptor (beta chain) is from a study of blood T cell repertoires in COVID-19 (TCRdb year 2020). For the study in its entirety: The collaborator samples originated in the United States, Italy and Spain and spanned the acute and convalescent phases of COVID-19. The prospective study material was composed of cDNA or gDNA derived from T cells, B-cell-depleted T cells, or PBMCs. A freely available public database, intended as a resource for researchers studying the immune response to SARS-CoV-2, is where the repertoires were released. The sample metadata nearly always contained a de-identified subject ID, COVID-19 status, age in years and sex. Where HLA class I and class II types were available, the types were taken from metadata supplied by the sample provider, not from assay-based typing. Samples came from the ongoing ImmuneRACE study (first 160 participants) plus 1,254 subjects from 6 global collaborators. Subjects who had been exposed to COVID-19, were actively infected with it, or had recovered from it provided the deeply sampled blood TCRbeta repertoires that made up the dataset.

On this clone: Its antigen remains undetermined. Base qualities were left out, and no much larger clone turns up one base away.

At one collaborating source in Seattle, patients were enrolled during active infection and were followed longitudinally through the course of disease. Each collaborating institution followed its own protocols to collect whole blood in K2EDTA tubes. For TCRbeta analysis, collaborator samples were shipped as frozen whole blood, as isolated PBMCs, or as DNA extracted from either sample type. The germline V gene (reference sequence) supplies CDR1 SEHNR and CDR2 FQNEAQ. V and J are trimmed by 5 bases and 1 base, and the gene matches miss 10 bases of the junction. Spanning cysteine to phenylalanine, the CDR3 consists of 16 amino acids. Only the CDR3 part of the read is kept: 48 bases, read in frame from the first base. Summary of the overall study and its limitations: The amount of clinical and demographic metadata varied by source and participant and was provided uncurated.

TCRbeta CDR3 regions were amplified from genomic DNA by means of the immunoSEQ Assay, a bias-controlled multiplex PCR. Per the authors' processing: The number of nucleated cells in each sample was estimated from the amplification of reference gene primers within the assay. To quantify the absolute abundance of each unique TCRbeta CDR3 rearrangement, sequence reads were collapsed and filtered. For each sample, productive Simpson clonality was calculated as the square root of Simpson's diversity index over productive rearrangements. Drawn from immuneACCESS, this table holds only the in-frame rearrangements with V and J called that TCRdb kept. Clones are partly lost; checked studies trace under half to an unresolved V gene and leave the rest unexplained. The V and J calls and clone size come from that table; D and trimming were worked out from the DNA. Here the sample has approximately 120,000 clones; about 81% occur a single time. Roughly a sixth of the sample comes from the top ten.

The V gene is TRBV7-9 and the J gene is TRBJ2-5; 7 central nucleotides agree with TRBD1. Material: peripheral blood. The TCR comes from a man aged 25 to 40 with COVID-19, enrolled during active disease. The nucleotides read TGTGCCAGCAGCCCACTGGGGACAGCCCGCCAAGAGACCCAGTACTTC. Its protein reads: CASSPLGTARQETQYF.